These 5 T cell receptor beta chains came from one sample sequenced in a study of control samples from healthy donors and cancer patients. The table came from immunoSEQ multiplex PCR; TCRdb's copy has only in-frame clones and leaves some out. The table has over 100,000 clones, around 90% seen once; the top ten hold 5.5%. Material for sequencing was blood. The receptors stem from a man between 18 and 35 years old in good health.

The genes are TRBV11-3 and TRBJ2-7, with a possible D match to TRBD2 (5 bases). The CDR3 has 15 residues. Germline CDR1 and CDR2: SGHNT and YENEEA. The V end lost 0 bases, the J end lost 4 bases, and 13 bases lay between the germline ends. In DNA, the CDR3 is TGTGCCAGCAGCTTAGACCAGGAGGTGGTTTACGAGCAGTACTTC. Translated: CASSLDQEVVYEQYF.

The CDR3 loop reads CAISTGGGPGGTQYF. In DNA, the CDR3 is TGTGCCATCAGTACTGGCGGGGGCCCCGGCGGTACGCAGTATTTT. The chain combines TRBV10-3 with TRBJ2-3; D possibly corresponds to TRBD2 (7 bases). This CDR3 spans 15 amino acids. Germline V lookup: CDR1 ENHRY, CDR2 SYGVKD. V lost 5 bases and J 8 bases, leaving 20 bases between the germline ends.

The chain carries TRBV19 and TRBJ1-5, with 9 bases aligning to TRBD1. Germline assignment: CDR1 LNHDA and CDR2 SQIVND (reference sequence). This CDR3 comprises 14 residues. V lost 5 bases and J lost 4; bases outside the gene matches: 3. The CDR3 DNA follows: TGTGCCAGTAGTCTGACAGGGGGGAATCAGCCCCAGCATTTT. It encodes CASSLTGGNQPQHF. Full variable domain (remainder filled in from reference TRBV19 and TRBJ1-5): DGGITQSPKYLFRKEGQNVTLSCEQNLNHDAMYWYRQDPGQGLRLIYYSQIVNDFQKGDIAEGYSVSREKKESFPLTVTSAQKNPTAFYLCASSLTGGNQPQHFGDGTRLSIL.

The gene calls are TRBV6-1 and TRBJ2-5, with D unresolved. This CDR3 region has 12 residues. V was trimmed by 2 bases and J by 8 bases, leaving 9 bases between them. Germline V CDR1 and CDR2: MNHNS, SASEGT. CDR3 in amino acids: CASSEWLSTQYF. CDR3 DNA: TGTGCCAGCAGTGAATGGTTAAGTACCCAGTACTTC.

The V gene is TRBV5-6, the J gene TRBJ2-7; D may be TRBD1 or TRBD2 (5 bases each). CDR1 is SGHDT, CDR2 YYEEEE, per germline. Trimming stripped 3 bases from V and 3 bases from J, with 16 bases between. The CDR3 covers 15 residues. The CDR3 is CASSSLRGQGYEQYF. The CDR3 nucleotides are TGTGCCAGCAGCTCGTTACGGGGCCAGGGCTACGAGCAGTACTTC.